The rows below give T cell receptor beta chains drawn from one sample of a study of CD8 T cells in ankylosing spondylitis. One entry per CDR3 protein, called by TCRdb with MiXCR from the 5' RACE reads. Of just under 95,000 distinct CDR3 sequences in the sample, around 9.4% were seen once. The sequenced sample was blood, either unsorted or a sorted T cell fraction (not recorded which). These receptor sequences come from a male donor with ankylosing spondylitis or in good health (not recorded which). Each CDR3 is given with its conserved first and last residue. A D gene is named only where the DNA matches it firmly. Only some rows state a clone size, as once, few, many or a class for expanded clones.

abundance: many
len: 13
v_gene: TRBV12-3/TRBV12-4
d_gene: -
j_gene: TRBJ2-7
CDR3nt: TGTGCCAGCAGAGATCGACGGGCCTACGAGCAGTACTTC
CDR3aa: CASRDRRAYEQYF

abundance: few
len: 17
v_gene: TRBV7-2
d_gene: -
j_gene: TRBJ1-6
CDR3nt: TGTGCCAGCAGCTTAGTAGGGGGGGCGAGGGATAATTCACCCCTCCACTTT
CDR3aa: CASSLVGGARDNSPLHF

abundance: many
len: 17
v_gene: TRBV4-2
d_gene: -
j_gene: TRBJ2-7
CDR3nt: TGTGCCAGCAGCCAAGACGTGCAGGACCCGCGGGGGCACGAGCAGTACTTC
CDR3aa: CASSQDVQDPRGHEQYF

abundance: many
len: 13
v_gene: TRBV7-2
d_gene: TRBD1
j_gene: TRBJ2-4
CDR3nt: TGTGCCAGCAGCTTAAGTACAGGGGCAATTCAGTACTTC
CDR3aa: CASSLSTGAIQYF

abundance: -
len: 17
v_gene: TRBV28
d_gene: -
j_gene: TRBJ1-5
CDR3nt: TGTGCCAGCAGTTTCTCTTACCCCCTCCCGGGGAATCAGCCCCAGCATTTT
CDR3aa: CASSFSYPLPGNQPQHF

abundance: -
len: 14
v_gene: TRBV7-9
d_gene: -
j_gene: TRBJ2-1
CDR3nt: TGTGCCAGCAGCTTCGTGCTGGCGAGCGATGAGCAGTTCTTC
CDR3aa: CASSFVLASDEQFF

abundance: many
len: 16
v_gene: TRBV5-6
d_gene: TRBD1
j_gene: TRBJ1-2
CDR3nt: TGTGCCAGCAGCGCATTAAGGGACAGGGGATTGAGTCTAGACACCTTC
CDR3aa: CASSALRDRGLSLDTF

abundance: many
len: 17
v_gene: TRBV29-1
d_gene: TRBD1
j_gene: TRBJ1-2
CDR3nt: TGCAGCGTTGAAGATCAGCAGGGGGTTCTTCTAGGCTATGGCTACACCTTC
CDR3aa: CSVEDQQGVLLGYGYTF

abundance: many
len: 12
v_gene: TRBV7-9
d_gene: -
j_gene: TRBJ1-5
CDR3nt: TGTGCCAGCAGTGAGGGCAATCAGCCCCAGCATTTT
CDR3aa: CASSEGNQPQHF

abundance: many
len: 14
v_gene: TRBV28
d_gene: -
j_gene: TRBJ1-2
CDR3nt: TGTGCCAGCAGTTTATCCGCCCGGTCGAATGGCTACACCTTC
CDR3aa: CASSLSARSNGYTF

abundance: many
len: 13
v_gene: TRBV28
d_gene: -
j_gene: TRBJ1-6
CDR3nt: TGTGCCAGCAGTTTGACCGGTAATTCACCCCTCCACTTT
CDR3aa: CASSLTGNSPLHF

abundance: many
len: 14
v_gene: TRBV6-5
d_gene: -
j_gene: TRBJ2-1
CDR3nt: TGTGCCAGCAGTTACTATGGGGCGTACAATGAGCAGTTCTTC
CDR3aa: CASSYYGAYNEQFF

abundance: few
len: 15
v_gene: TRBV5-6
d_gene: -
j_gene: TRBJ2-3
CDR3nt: TGTGCCAGCAGCCGCGGTTATGCTAGCACAGATACGCAGTATTTT
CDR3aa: CASSRGYASTDTQYF

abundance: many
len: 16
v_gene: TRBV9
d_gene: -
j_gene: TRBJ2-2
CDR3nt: TGTGCCAGCAGCCCCCGTGAGGGTGGGGGCACCGGGGAGCTGTTTTTT
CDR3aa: CASSPREGGGTGELFF

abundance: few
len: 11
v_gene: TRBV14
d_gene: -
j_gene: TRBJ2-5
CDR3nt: TGTGCCAGCAGCTCCTACACTGGGCAGTACTTC
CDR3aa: CASSSYTGQYF

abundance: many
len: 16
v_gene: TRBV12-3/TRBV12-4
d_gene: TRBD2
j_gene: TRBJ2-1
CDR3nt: TGTGCCAGCAGCCAGCTTGTCGGACTAGCGATTCGTGAGCAGTTCTTC
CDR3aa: CASSQLVGLAIREQFF

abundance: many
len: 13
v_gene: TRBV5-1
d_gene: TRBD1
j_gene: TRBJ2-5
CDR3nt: TGCGCCAGCAGCACAGGGGTGTTAGAGACCCAGTACTTC
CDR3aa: CASSTGVLETQYF

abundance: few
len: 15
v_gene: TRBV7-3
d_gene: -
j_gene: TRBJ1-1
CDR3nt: TGTGCCAGCAGCTTTGGAAGTCAGGGAAATACTGAAGCTTTCTTT
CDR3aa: CASSFGSQGNTEAFF

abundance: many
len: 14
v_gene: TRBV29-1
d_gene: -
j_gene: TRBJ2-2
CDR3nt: TGCAGCGTTGAGGGATTCGCGAACACCGGGGAGCTGTTTTTT
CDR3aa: CSVEGFANTGELFF

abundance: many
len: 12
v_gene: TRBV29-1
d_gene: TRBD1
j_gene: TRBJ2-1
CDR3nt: TGCAGCGCCGGGACAGGGGGCAATGAGCAGTTCTTC
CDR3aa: CSAGTGGNEQFF

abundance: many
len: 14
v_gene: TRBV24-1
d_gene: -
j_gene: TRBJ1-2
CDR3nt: TGTGCCACCAGTGATGGGGGGCACGGCTATGGCTACACCTTC
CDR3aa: CATSDGGHGYGYTF

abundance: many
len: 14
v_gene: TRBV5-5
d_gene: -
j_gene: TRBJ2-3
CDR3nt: TGTGCCAGCAGCTTGGAGGGGAACACAGATACGCAGTATTTT
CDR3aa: CASSLEGNTDTQYF

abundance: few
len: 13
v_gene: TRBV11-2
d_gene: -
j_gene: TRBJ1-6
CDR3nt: TGTGCCAGCAGCTACCAGGGGCGGTCACCCCTCCACTTT
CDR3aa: CASSYQGRSPLHF

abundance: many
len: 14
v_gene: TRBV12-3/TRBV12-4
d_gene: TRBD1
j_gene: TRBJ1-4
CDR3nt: TGTGCCAGCAGCGCTGACAGGGGGGCGGAAAAACTGTTTTTT
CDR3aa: CASSADRGAEKLFF